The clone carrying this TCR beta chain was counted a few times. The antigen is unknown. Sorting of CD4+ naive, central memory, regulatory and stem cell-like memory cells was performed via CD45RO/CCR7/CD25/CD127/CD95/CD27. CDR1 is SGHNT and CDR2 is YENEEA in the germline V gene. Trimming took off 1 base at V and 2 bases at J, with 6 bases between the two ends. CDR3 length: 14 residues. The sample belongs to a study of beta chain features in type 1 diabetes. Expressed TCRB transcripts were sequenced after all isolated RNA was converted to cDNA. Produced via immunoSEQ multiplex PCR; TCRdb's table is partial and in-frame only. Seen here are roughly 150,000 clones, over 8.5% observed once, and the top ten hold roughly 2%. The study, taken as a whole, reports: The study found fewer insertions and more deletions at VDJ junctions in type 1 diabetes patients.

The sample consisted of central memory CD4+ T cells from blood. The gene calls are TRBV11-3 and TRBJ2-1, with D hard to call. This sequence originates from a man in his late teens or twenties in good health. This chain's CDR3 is CASSLAGAYNEQFF. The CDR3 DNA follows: TGTGCCAGCAGCTTAGCCGGAGCCTACAATGAGCAGTTCTTC.